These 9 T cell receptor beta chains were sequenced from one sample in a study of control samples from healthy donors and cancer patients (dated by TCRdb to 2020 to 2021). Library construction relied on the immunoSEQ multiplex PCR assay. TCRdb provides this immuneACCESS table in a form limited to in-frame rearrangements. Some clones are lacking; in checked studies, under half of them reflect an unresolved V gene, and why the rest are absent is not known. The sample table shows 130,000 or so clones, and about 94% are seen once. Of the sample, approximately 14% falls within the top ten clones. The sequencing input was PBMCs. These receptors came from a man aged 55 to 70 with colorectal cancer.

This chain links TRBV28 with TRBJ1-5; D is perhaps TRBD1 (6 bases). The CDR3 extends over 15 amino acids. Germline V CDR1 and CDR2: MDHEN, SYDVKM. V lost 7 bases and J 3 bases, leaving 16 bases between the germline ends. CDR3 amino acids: CASNRRGGLNQPQHF. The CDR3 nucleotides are TGTGCCAGCAACAGACGGGGGGGCCTCAATCAGCCCCAGCATTTT. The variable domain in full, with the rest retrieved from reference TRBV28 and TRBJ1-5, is DVKVTQSSRYLVKRTGEKVFLECVQDMDHENMFWYRQDPGLGLRLIYFSYDVKMKEKGDIPEGYSVSREKKERFSLILESASTNQTSMYLCASNRRGGLNQPQHFGDGTRLSIL.

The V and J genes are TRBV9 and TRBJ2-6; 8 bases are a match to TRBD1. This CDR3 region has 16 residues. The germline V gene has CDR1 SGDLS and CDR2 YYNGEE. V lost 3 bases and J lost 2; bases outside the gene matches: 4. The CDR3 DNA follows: TGTGCCAGCAGCGCGAACAGGGGGACTGGGGCCAACGTCCTGACTTTC. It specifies CASSANRGTGANVLTF.

DNA of the CDR3: TGTGCCATCCAGGGTGTAGACACCTACGAGCAGTACTTC. It encodes CAIQGVDTYEQYF. The chain carries TRBV10-3 and TRBJ2-7; tentatively, D is TRBD1 (5 bases). Germline values: CDR1 ENHRY, CDR2 SYGVKD. The CDR3 contains 13 residues. With 8 bases removed from V and 2 bases from J, the gap between germline ends came to 13 bases.

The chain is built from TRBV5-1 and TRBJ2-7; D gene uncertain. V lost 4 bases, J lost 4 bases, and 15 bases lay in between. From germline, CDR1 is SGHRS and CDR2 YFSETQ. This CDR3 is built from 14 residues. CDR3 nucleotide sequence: TGCGCCAGCAGCACCGGCCCCGGAAATTACGAGCAGTACTTC. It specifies CASSTGPGNYEQYF.

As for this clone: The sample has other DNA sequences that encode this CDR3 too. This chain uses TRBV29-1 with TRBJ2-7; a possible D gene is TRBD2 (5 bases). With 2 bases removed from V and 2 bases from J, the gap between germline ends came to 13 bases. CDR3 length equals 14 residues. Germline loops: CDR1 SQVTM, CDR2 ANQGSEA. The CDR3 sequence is CSVEFPGSPYEQYF. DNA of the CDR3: TGCAGCGTTGAATTTCCGGGGAGTCCCTACGAGCAGTACTTC.

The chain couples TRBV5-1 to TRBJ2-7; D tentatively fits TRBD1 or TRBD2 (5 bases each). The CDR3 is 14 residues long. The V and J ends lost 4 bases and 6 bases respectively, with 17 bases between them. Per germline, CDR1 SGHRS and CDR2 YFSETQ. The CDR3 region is CASSTSGTVGEQYF. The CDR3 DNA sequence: TGCGCCAGCAGCACCTCCGGGACCGTCGGCGAGCAGTACTTC.

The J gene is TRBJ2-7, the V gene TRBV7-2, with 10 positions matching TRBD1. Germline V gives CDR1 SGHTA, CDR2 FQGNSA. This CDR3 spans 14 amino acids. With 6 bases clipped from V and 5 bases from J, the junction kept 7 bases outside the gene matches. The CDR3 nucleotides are TGTGCCAGCAGACGAATGACAGGGGGCCACGAGCAGTACTTC. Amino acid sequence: CASRRMTGGHEQYF. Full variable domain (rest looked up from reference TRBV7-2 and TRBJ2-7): GAGVSQSPSNKVTEKGKDVELRCDPISGHTALYWYRQSLGQGLEFLIYFQGNSAPDKSGLPSDRFSAERTGGSVSTLTIQRTQQEDSAVYLCASRRMTGGHEQYFGPGTRLTVT.

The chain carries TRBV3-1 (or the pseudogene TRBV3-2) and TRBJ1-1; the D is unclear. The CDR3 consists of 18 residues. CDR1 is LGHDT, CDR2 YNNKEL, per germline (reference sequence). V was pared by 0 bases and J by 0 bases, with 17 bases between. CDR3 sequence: CASSQDNIRPSMNTEAFF. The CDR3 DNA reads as TGTGCCAGCAGCCAAGATAATATCCGACCGTCGATGAACACTGAAGCTTTCTTT.

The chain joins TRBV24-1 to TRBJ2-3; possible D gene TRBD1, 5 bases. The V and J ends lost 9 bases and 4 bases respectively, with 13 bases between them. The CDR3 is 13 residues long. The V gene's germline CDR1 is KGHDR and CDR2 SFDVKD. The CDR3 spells CATQGRVADTQYF. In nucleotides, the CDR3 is TGTGCCACCCAAGGCAGGGTAGCAGATACGCAGTATTTT.